The 20 T cell receptor beta chains reported below all come from one sample, sequenced in a study of CD8+CD57+ T cells in acquired aplastic anemia. Using genomic DNA as the template, TCR beta VDJ and CDR3 profiling was carried out. TCRdb re-called the reads with MiXCR, one entry per CDR3 protein. The sample carries around 200,000 distinct CDR3 sequences, 61% recorded once. The sample was sorted CD4+, CD8+, or CD8+CD57+ T cells (not recorded which) from PBMCs. The source of these receptors is a human donor in good health.

The sample holds a few counts of this clonotype. The chain uses TRBV20-1 and TRBJ2-5; 13 positions agree with TRBD2. J was trimmed by 5 bases and V by 5 bases; bases with no gene match: 8. The CDR3 loop spans 15 amino acids. Per germline, CDR1 DFQATT and CDR2 SNEGSKA (reference sequence). CDR3 coding DNA: TGCAGTGCTCTTGGACTAGCGGGGGAGGGGGAGACCCAGTACTTC. Translated: CSALGLAGEGETQYF.

V is TRBV7-9 and J is TRBJ2-1; D uncertain. The CDR3 runs 17 residues. Germline V gene data show CDR1 as SEHNR and CDR2 as FQNEAQ (reference sequence). V was clipped by 1 base and J by 2 bases, with 15 bases between them. CDR3 DNA sequence: TGTGCCAGCAGCTTAGTACGCACGGACGATGCCTACAATGAGCAGTTCTTC. It codes for CASSLVRTDDAYNEQFF.

This clonotype appeared many times. The chain combines TRBV27 with TRBJ2-7, with 7 bases aligning to TRBD1. J was trimmed by 9 bases and V by 8 bases; bases with no gene match: 16. Germline V gene sequence: CDR1 MNHEY, CDR2 SMNVEV (reference sequence). The CDR3 spans 14 residues. CDR3 DNA sequence: TGTGCCAGCTCTCCCTTTAGCACAGGGGTTGGGCAGTACTTC. Translation: CASSPFSTGVGQYF.

This clonotype was seen many times. This chain uses TRBV4-1 with TRBJ2-7; D is undetermined. The V end was cut by 1 base, the J end by 6 bases, with 7 bases between. The CDR3 runs 12 residues. Germline V gene sequence: CDR1 MGHRA, CDR2 YSYEKL. CDR3 region: CASSQGHGEQYF. The CDR3 DNA is TGCGCCAGCAGCCAAGGTCACGGCGAGCAGTACTTC.

This clonotype was observed at least ten times. The chain couples TRBV5-4 to TRBJ2-2, with 8 positions matching TRBD2. The CDR3 runs to 16 residues. After removal of 4 bases from V and 5 bases from J, the junction contained 10 bases not matched to a gene. CDR1 and CDR2 (germline): SGHNT, YYREEE (reference sequence). The CDR3 nucleotides are TGTGCCAGCAGCGGGGGAGTAGCGGGGATGACCGGGGAGCTGTTTTTT. Residues: CASSGGVAGMTGELFF.

The gene calls are TRBV20-1 and TRBJ2-5; 12 nucleotides line up with TRBD2. From germline, CDR1 is DFQATT and CDR2 SNEGSKA (reference sequence). The CDR3 loop spans 14 amino acids. V was clipped by 5 bases and J by 5 bases; unmatched bases: 6. The CDR3 coding sequence is TGCAGTGCTCCGACTAGCGGGGGAGTGGAGACCCAGTACTTC. Protein: CSAPTSGGVETQYF.

This chain connects TRBV12-3 or TRBV12-4 to TRBJ2-2; D gene ambiguous. This CDR3 contains 13 residues. Trimming pared 6 bases from V and 5 bases from J, leaving 10 bases between. Here the CDR3 DNA reads TGTGCCAGCAGCTTACCTCCTACCGGGGAGCTGTTTTTT. Residues: CASSLPPTGELFF.

This clonotype was counted at least ten times. V and J are TRBV24-1 and TRBJ2-2; tentatively, D is TRBD1 or TRBD2 (5 bases each). V gave up 0 bases and J gave up 3 bases, with 13 bases separating them. This CDR3 spans 17 amino acids. In germline, CDR1 is KGHDR, CDR2 SFDVKD. CDR3 amino acids: CATSDLSMRGDTGELFF. Written as DNA, the CDR3 is TGTGCCACCAGTGATTTGAGCATGCGAGGGGACACCGGGGAGCTGTTTTTT.

The CDR3 nucleotides are TGCGCCAGCAGCCAGAATAAATATGGCTACACCTTC. Translating gives CASSQNKYGYTF. The rearrangement joins TRBV4-1 to TRBJ1-2; D unclear. Trimming removed 3 bases at V and 5 bases at J, with 7 bases between. The CDR3 covers 12 residues. Per the germline V gene, CDR1 is MGHRA and CDR2 is YSYEKL.

A single count supports this clonotype. The V call is TRBV29-1, the J call TRBJ1-3; unclear D gene. The germline V gene encodes CDR1 SQVTM and CDR2 ANQGSEA. The CDR3 is 14 residues long. V was cut by 3 bases and J by 0 bases, with 9 bases left in between. The DNA of the CDR3 is TGCAGCGTTGATCTCGGGAGCTCTGGAAACACCATATATTTT. It is translated as CSVDLGSSGNTIYF.

This clonotype has ten or more counts. The chain uses TRBV2 and TRBJ1-5; TRBD1 aligns across 7 bases. Germline CDR1 is SNHLY and CDR2 is FYNNEI. Trimming removed 6 bases from V and 8 bases from J; junction bases left unmatched: 13. The CDR3 length is 15 residues. The CDR3 reads CASRDGQASREPQHF. The CDR3 region has the DNA TGTGCCAGCAGGGACGGACAGGCTTCCCGGGAGCCCCAGCATTTT.

Notes on this clonotype: This may arise from a read error, as a much more abundant clone is one base away. The genes are TRBV9 and TRBJ2-1; TRBD1 matches 9 bases. The V gene's germline CDR1 is SGDLS and CDR2 YYNGEE. The CDR3 extends over 14 amino acids. The CDR3 reads CASTTGTGRNGQFF. The DNA of the CDR3 is TGTGCCAGCACCACAGGGACAGGGAGGAATGGGCAGTTCTTC.

J is TRBJ1-5 and V is TRBV2; TRBD1 is a possible D gene (6 bases). Germline V gene sequence: CDR1 SNHLY, CDR2 FYNNEI. The CDR3 spans 14 residues. V lost 4 bases and J 5 bases, leaving 12 bases between the germline ends. The CDR3 loop reads CASSGGGTYQPQHF. DNA for the CDR3: TGTGCCAGCAGTGGAGGGGGGACCTATCAGCCCCAGCATTTT.

The chain joins TRBV7-3 to TRBJ2-5; 7 bases align to TRBD1. The V gene end was trimmed by 5 bases and the J gene end by 5 bases; junction bases not matched to a gene: 8. This CDR3 contains 14 residues. Germline lookup yields CDR1 SGHTA and CDR2 FQGTGA. CDR3 residues: CASSPQGFAETQYF. The CDR3 bases are TGTGCCAGCAGCCCACAGGGGTTCGCGGAGACCCAGTACTTC.

The J gene is TRBJ1-1, the V gene TRBV29-1; a possible D gene is TRBD1 (5 bases). Trimming left V 6 bases short and J 3 bases short, with 17 bases between. The germline gives CDR1 SQVTM, CDR2 ANQGSEA. CDR3 length equals 14 residues. CDR3 nucleotides: TGCAGCGTGATGAGGGGCCTGGGAGACACTGAAGCTTTCTTT. Protein sequence: CSVMRGLGDTEAFF.

Turning to this clonotype: Since a much larger clone is just one base distant, this may be a read error. The chain uses TRBV27 and TRBJ1-1; no clear D. The CDR3 spans 11 residues. Germline-derived CDR1 and CDR2 are MNHEY and SMNVEV (reference sequence). The CDR3 sequence: CASIMGSEASF. In DNA form, the CDR3 reads TGTGCCAGCATTATGGGCTCTGAAGCTTCCTTT.

The V call is TRBV2, the J call TRBJ2-5; TRBD2 agrees at 14 bases. Trimming removed 7 bases from V and 5 bases from J; junction bases left unmatched: 18. The CDR3 consists of 19 residues. Germline CDR1 and CDR2: SNHLY and FYNNEI. The CDR3 nucleotides read TGTGCCAGCACCGTACCGAAAGCCGGGACTAGCGGGGGTGCGGAGACCCAGTACTTC. Translated, it gives CASTVPKAGTSGGAETQYF.

The chain links TRBV7-3 to TRBJ2-1, with TRBD2 matching over 7 bases. The CDR3 spans 15 residues. Germline loops: CDR1 SGHTA, CDR2 FQGTGA. V was pared by 5 bases and J by 1 base, with 5 bases of the junction left unmatched. CDR3 loop: CASSAGVGSYNEQFF. CDR3 nucleotide sequence: TGTGCCAGCAGCGCGGGGGTTGGATCCTACAATGAGCAGTTCTTC.

The chain has TRBV5-1 and TRBJ1-1, with D tentatively TRBD1 (6 bases). This CDR3 comprises 16 residues. From germline, CDR1 is SGHRS and CDR2 YFSETQ. V was pared by 0 bases and J by 1 base, with 13 bases between. CDR3 nucleotides: TGCGCCAGCAGCTTGGTTTCGGGGGCTGGGAACACTGAAGCTTTCTTT. Its translation is CASSLVSGAGNTEAFF. The variable domain in full, completed from reference TRBV5-1 and TRBJ1-1, reads KAGVTQTPRYLIKTRGQQVTLSCSPISGHRSVSWYQQTPGQGLQFLFEYFSETQRNKGNFPGRFSGRQFSNSRSEMNVSTLELGDSALYLCASSLVSGAGNTEAFFGQGTRLTVV.

This chain joins TRBV24-1 and TRBJ1-2; D is perhaps TRBD1 (5 bases). Germline V lookup: CDR1 KGHDR, CDR2 SFDVKD. This CDR3 spans 14 amino acids. V lost 4 bases, J lost 4 bases, and 12 bases lay in between. In DNA, the CDR3 is TGTGCCACCAGTGACGCCGGACATACCTATGGCTACACCTTC. Amino acids: CATSDAGHTYGYTF.